A selection of T cell receptor beta chains follows, all from one sample in a study of T cells in localized non-small cell lung cancer. Only in-frame clones appear in the TCRdb table, and some are missing; sequencing was by immunoSEQ multiplex PCR. The table has under 2,500 clones, less than 20% seen once. Specimen: normal lung tissue next to the tumor, collected before any cancer treatment. The receptors derive from a male donor at least 60 years old with stage I non-small cell lung cancer. Each CDR3 is given with its conserved first and last residue. Each record gives: CDR3 protein, CDR3 DNA, V gene, J gene, clone size, D gene. The D gene is left open where the match is weak. The size field is filled for only some rows; it gives once, few, many or a size class.

CDR3aa: CASSLVTDFAYNEQFF
CDR3nt: TGTGCCAGCAGCTTGGTGACAGATTTCGCCTACAATGAGCAGTTCTTC
v_gene: TRBV11-3
j_gene: TRBJ2-1
abundance: few
d_gene: NA

CDR3aa: CASSRTGGVEAFF
CDR3nt: TGTGCCAGCAGTAGGACAGGGGGCGTTGAAGCTTTCTTT
v_gene: TRBV6-8
j_gene: TRBJ1-1
abundance: medium-sized
d_gene: TRBD1

CDR3aa: CASSMYTEAFF
CDR3nt: TGTGCCAGTAGTATGTACACTGAAGCTTTCTTT
v_gene: TRBV19
j_gene: TRBJ1-1
abundance: NA
d_gene: NA

CDR3aa: CASSLDSSSGNTIYF
CDR3nt: TGTGCCAGCAGCTTGGACAGCAGCTCTGGAAACACCATATATTTT
v_gene: TRBV9
j_gene: TRBJ1-3
abundance: few
d_gene: NA

CDR3aa: CASSQDYLIRGNEQFF
CDR3nt: TGCGCCAGCAGCCAAGATTACCTGATCCGGGGGAATGAGCAGTTCTTC
v_gene: TRBV4-1
j_gene: TRBJ2-1
abundance: medium-sized
d_gene: NA

CDR3aa: CASSFQGHGLQYEQFF
CDR3nt: TGTGCCAGCAGCTTTCAGGGACACGGCCTACAATATGAGCAGTTCTTC
v_gene: TRBV11-3
j_gene: TRBJ2-1
abundance: few
d_gene: NA

CDR3aa: CASRKGGPKETQYF
CDR3nt: TGTGCCAGCAGAAAGGGGGGACCAAAAGAGACCCAGTACTTC
v_gene: TRBV28
j_gene: TRBJ2-5
abundance: few
d_gene: NA

CDR3aa: CASSPKSGAKETQYF
CDR3nt: TGTGCCAGCAGTCCAAAGTCGGGGGCGAAGGAGACCCAGTACTTC
v_gene: TRBV11-3
j_gene: TRBJ2-5
abundance: many
d_gene: NA

CDR3aa: CASSVAGQGVTDTQYF
CDR3nt: TGTGCCAGCAGCGTAGCTGGACAGGGGGTGACAGATACGCAGTATTTT
v_gene: TRBV9
j_gene: TRBJ2-3
abundance: large
d_gene: TRBD1

CDR3aa: CATTNNDRGEQYF
CDR3nt: TGTGCCACCACCAACAACGACAGGGGCGAGCAGTACTTC
v_gene: TRBV7-2
j_gene: TRBJ2-7
abundance: few
d_gene: TRBD1

CDR3aa: CASSKRGVSNEQFF
CDR3nt: TGTGCCAGCAGTAAGCGGGGGGTTAGCAATGAGCAGTTCTTC
v_gene: TRBV6-8
j_gene: TRBJ2-1
abundance: few
d_gene: TRBD2

CDR3aa: CASSLWDRGFNQPQHF
CDR3nt: TGTGCCAGCAGCTTATGGGACAGGGGGTTCAATCAGCCCCAGCATTTT
v_gene: TRBV11-3
j_gene: TRBJ1-5
abundance: medium-sized
d_gene: TRBD1

CDR3aa: CASSYSAPSSVGYGYTF
CDR3nt: TGTGCCAGCAGTTACTCGGCCCCGTCCAGTGTAGGCTATGGCTACACCTTC
v_gene: TRBV6-8
j_gene: TRBJ1-2
abundance: NA
d_gene: NA

CDR3aa: CAISEFGKTGDYGYTF
CDR3nt: TGTGCCATCAGTGAGTTCGGGAAAACAGGCGACTATGGCTACACCTTC
v_gene: TRBV10-3
j_gene: TRBJ1-2
abundance: NA
d_gene: NA

CDR3aa: CASSNYIGSNYGYTF
CDR3nt: TGTGCCAGCAGCAATTATATAGGTTCGAACTATGGCTACACCTTC
v_gene: TRBV11-3
j_gene: TRBJ1-2
abundance: NA
d_gene: NA

CDR3aa: CAISGMAAGSDADTQYF
CDR3nt: TGTGCCATCAGTGGGATGGCGGCCGGGTCGGACGCAGATACGCAGTATTTT
v_gene: TRBV6-8
j_gene: TRBJ2-3
abundance: few
d_gene: NA

CDR3aa: CASSAPSGRLNEQFF
CDR3nt: TGTGCCAGCAGTGCCCCCAGCGGGAGGCTTAATGAGCAGTTCTTC
v_gene: TRBV25-1
j_gene: TRBJ2-1
abundance: NA
d_gene: TRBD2

CDR3aa: CASSRVEGGSQPQHF
CDR3nt: TGTGCCAGCAGCCGAGTAGAGGGGGGAAGTCAGCCCCAGCATTTT
v_gene: TRBV11-3
j_gene: TRBJ1-5
abundance: few
d_gene: NA

CDR3aa: CASSLGPGQGRTGELFF
CDR3nt: TGTGCCAGCAGCTTGGGCCCGGGACAGGGAAGGACCGGGGAGCTGTTTTTT
v_gene: TRBV2
j_gene: TRBJ2-2
abundance: few
d_gene: TRBD1

CDR3aa: CASSLKRGASDNEQFF
CDR3nt: TGTGCCAGCAGCTTGAAGCGGGGGGCGTCTGACAATGAGCAGTTCTTC
v_gene: TRBV11-3
j_gene: TRBJ2-1
abundance: NA
d_gene: TRBD2

CDR3aa: CASSSGAAQPQHF
CDR3nt: TGTGCCAGCAGTTCCGGTGCGGCTCAGCCCCAGCATTTT
v_gene: TRBV6-8
j_gene: TRBJ1-5
abundance: NA
d_gene: NA

CDR3aa: CASSPRAGDEKLFF
CDR3nt: TGTGCCAGCTCACCACGGGCTGGGGATGAAAAACTGTTTTTT
v_gene: TRBV18
j_gene: TRBJ1-4
abundance: few
d_gene: NA

CDR3aa: CASRVDVSGSDEQFF
CDR3nt: TGTGCCAGCAGAGTTGATGTTAGCGGGAGCGATGAGCAGTTCTTC
v_gene: TRBV11-3
j_gene: TRBJ2-1
abundance: NA
d_gene: TRBD2

CDR3aa: CASSPFERNPAGAFF
CDR3nt: TGTGCCAGCTCACCATTCGAACGTAACCCGGCCGGAGCTTTCTTT
v_gene: TRBV18
j_gene: TRBJ1-1
abundance: NA
d_gene: NA

CDR3aa: CASSLPQTLGYTF
CDR3nt: TGTGCCAGCAGCTTACCCCAGACGCTTGGCTACACCTTC
v_gene: TRBV7-2
j_gene: TRBJ1-2
abundance: few
d_gene: NA

CDR3aa: CASSSYEEVLRETQYF
CDR3nt: TGTGCCAGCAGCTCATACGAAGAAGTACTCCGAGAGACCCAGTACTTC
v_gene: TRBV11-3
j_gene: TRBJ2-5
abundance: NA
d_gene: NA

CDR3aa: CASADSGTTYEQYF
CDR3nt: TGCGCCAGCGCCGACTCGGGAACCACCTACGAGCAGTACTTC
v_gene: TRBV10-1
j_gene: TRBJ2-7
abundance: NA
d_gene: NA

CDR3aa: CASFPMGTGELFF
CDR3nt: TGTGCCAGCTTCCCTATGGGCACCGGGGAGCTGTTTTTT
v_gene: TRBV18
j_gene: TRBJ2-2
abundance: NA
d_gene: NA

CDR3aa: CASSLSAAGRWETQYF
CDR3nt: TGCGCCAGCAGCTTGAGTGCTGCGGGGAGGTGGGAGACCCAGTACTTC
v_gene: TRBV5-1
j_gene: TRBJ2-5
abundance: NA
d_gene: NA